This paragraph covers one T cell receptor beta chain sequence. Its antigen is unidentified. Trimming cost V 6 bases and J 6 bases; bases outside gene matches: 8. The CDR3 runs to 17 residues. Researchers took RNA transcripts and amplified the TCR beta CDR3 regions from them. Researchers ran a first-round RT-PCR on the TCR CDR3 using the HTBI primer set. Via MiXCR, TCRdb re-called the multiplex PCR reads, giving one row per CDR3 protein. Here the sample spans 300,000 to 450,000 distinct CDR3 sequences, more than 20% being singletons. This record belongs to a study of T cells in Graves' hyperthyroidism and ophthalmopathy. The study's findings and limits: Most clonotypes expanded in the thyroid (above 0.001) were also present in blood. A model of 13 V-J features distinguished ophthalmopathy from stable hyperthyroidism. For ophthalmopathy, model prediction preceded onset by a median 6.5 months.

Newly diagnosed hyperthyroidism, duration under 2 months, in patients aged 18 to 65. The TCR comes from a man in his forties or fifties with Graves' hyperthyroidism. The rearrangement uses TRBV12-3 or TRBV12-4 and TRBJ2-2; TRBD2 matches 15 bases. The sample comprised blood. Written as DNA, the CDR3 is TGTGCCAGCAGCCTGGGACTAGCGGGAGGAATCGCCGGGGAGCTGTTTTTT. This gives the protein CASSLGLAGGIAGELFF.